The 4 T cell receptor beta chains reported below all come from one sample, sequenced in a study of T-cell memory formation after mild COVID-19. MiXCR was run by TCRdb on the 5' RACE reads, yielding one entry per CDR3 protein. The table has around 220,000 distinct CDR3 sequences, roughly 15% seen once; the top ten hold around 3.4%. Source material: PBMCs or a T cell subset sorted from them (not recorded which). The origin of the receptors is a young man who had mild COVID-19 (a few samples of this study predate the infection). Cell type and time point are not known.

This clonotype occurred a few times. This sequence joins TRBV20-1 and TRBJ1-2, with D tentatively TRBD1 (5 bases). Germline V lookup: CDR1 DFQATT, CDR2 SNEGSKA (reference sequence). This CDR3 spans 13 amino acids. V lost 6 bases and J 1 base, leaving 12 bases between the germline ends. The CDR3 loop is CSATDGVNYGYTF. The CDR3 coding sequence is TGCAGTGCGACAGACGGCGTTAACTATGGCTACACCTTC.

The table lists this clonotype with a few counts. The CDR3 nucleotides read TGTGCCAGCAGCTTATCATTCGCGGGAAGCACTGAAGCTTTCTTT. The encoded protein is CASSLSFAGSTEAFF. This chain links TRBV7-3 with TRBJ1-1, with unresolved D. CDR3 length equals 15 residues. Germline lookup yields CDR1 SGHTA and CDR2 FQGTGA. V was pared by 2 bases and J by 4 bases, with 14 bases between.

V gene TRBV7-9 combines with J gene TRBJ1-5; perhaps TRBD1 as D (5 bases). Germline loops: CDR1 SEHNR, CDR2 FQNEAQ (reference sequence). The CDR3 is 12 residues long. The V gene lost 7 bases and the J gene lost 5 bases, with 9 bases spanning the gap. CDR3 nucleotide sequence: TGTGCCAGCAACCTGGGGGATCAGCCCCAGCATTTT. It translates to CASNLGDQPQHF.

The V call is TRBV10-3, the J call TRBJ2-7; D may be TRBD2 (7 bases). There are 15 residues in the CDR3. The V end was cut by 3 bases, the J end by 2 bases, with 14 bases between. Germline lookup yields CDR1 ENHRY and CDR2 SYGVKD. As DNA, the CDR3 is TGTGCCATCAGTGAAGGGGGGGACCCCGCCTACGAGCAGTACTTC. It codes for CAISEGGDPAYEQYF.